The 22 T cell receptor beta chains listed next were all sequenced from one sample in a study of siplizumab effects on memory and regulatory T cells. Profiling relied on immunoSEQ multiplex PCR, and the TCRdb table lists in-frame clones only, not all of them. The table lists about 100,000 clones, 75% to 95% of them singletons. The sample comprised CD4+ T cells sorted from blood. The receptors derive from a human donor in good health.

As to this clone: Other DNA sequences in this specimen translate into the identical CDR3. Here the CDR3 reads CASSLSGTWDNQPQHF. DNA for the CDR3: TGTGCCAGCAGTTTGAGCGGGACCTGGGACAATCAGCCCCAGCATTTT. This chain uses TRBV6-5 with TRBJ1-5, with a possible D match to TRBD1 (5 bases). The CDR3 length is 16 residues. Germline-derived CDR1 and CDR2 are MNHEY and SVGAGI. The V and J ends lost 4 bases and 3 bases respectively, with 16 bases between them.

The V call is TRBV5-1, the J call TRBJ2-5; 11 bases match TRBD2. This CDR3 region has 14 residues. In germline, CDR1 is SGHRS, CDR2 YFSETQ. V lost 3 bases and J lost 7; bases outside the gene matches: 5. The CDR3 coding sequence is TGCGCCAGCAGCTGGGGACTAGCGGATGGGACCCAGTACTTC. The encoded protein is CASSWGLADGTQYF.

The V gene is TRBV10-1, the J gene TRBJ2-2; D call uncertain. Trimming removed 5 bases at V and 6 bases at J, with 7 bases between. CDR1 and CDR2 (germline): WNHNN, SYGVQD (reference sequence). This CDR3 contains 12 residues. In nucleotides, the CDR3 is TGCGCCAGCAGTTCAGGCTCCGGGGAGCTGTTTTTT. Its translation: CASSSGSGELFF.

The J gene is TRBJ2-6, the V gene TRBV28, with a possible D match to TRBD2 (7 bases). Trimming removed 2 bases at V and 0 bases at J, with 11 bases between. The germline gives CDR1 MDHEN, CDR2 SYDVKM. The CDR3 sequence is 17 residues long. The chain's CDR3 is CASSLRGRGSGANVLTF. CDR3 nucleotide sequence: TGTGCCAGCAGTTTAAGGGGGAGGGGCTCTGGGGCCAACGTCCTGACTTTC.

The chain joins TRBV11-3 to TRBJ2-2, with TRBD1 identical over 8 bases. Germline-derived CDR1 and CDR2 are SGHNT and YENEEA. Trimming took 5 bases from V and 4 from J; bases not matched to a gene: 12. The CDR3 is 17 amino acids. Here the CDR3 DNA reads TGTGCCAGCAGCCCTAATTGGGACAGGAAGGTCACCGGGGAGCTGTTTTTT. Translated, it gives CASSPNWDRKVTGELFF.

The chain recombines TRBV27 with TRBJ2-7; TRBD2 might be the D (6 bases). V was trimmed by 8 bases and J by 2 bases, leaving 16 bases between them. The germline V gene has CDR1 MNHEY and CDR2 SMNVEV (reference sequence). The CDR3 runs 14 residues. CDR3: CASWDGGTTYEQYF. The DNA for the CDR3 is TGTGCCAGCTGGGACGGGGGTACAACCTACGAGCAGTACTTC.

This sequence joins TRBV4-3 and TRBJ1-4, with D unclear. Trimming shortened V by 0 bases and J by 8 bases, and 13 bases separated the two germline ends. Germline V gene sequence: CDR1 LGHNA, CDR2 YSLEER. The CDR3 consists of 15 residues. The CDR3 sequence: CASSQEGRLEEKLFF. For the CDR3, the DNA is TGCGCCAGCAGCCAAGAGGGCAGACTAGAGGAAAAACTGTTTTTT.

CDR3 in DNA: TGCAGTGCCCCAACACTTGATGGCTACACCTTC. Residues: CSAPTLDGYTF. The genes are TRBV20-1 and TRBJ1-2; D ambiguous. The CDR3 is 11 amino acids. The germline gives CDR1 DFQATT, CDR2 SNEGSKA (reference sequence). Trimming stripped 6 bases from V and 6 bases from J, with 11 bases between.

The rearrangement links TRBV5-1 to TRBJ1-1, with D unresolved. The V and J ends lost 6 bases and 1 base respectively, with 13 bases between them. The CDR3 extends over 14 amino acids. CDR1 is SGHRS, CDR2 YFSETQ, per germline. The CDR3 spells CASTLTLGNTEAFF. The DNA of the CDR3 is TGCGCCAGCACCCTGACCTTAGGGAACACTGAAGCTTTCTTT.

The chain is built from TRBV6-5 and TRBJ2-2; maybe TRBD1 (6 bases). With 6 bases removed from V and 6 bases from J, the gap between germline ends came to 14 bases. Germline V lookup: CDR1 MNHEY, CDR2 SVGAGI. The CDR3 runs 14 residues. The CDR3 region has the DNA TGTGCCAGCAGGGGGCAGGGGCTTTCCGGGGAGCTGTTTTTT. It encodes CASRGQGLSGELFF.

V gene TRBV7-2 combines with J gene TRBJ2-7, with D perhaps TRBD2 (6 bases). The CDR3 contains 15 residues. Germline V gene lookup returns CDR1 SGHTA and CDR2 FQGNSA. Trimming cost V 5 bases and J 2 bases, with 16 bases left between them. The DNA for the CDR3 is TGTGCCAGCAGCAGAAATGCCGGGGGTGCCTACGAGCAGTACTTC. This codes for CASSRNAGGAYEQYF. The variable domain in full, with the rest retrieved from reference TRBV7-2 and TRBJ2-7, is GAGVSQSPSNKVTEKGKDVELRCDPISGHTALYWYRQSLGQGLEFLIYFQGNSAPDKSGLPSDRFSAERTGGSVSTLTIQRTQQEDSAVYLCASSRNAGGAYEQYFGPGTRLTVT.

The chain joins TRBV18 to TRBJ1-1; 7 bases agree with TRBD1. The CDR3 is made up of 14 amino acids. V shed 4 bases, J shed 8 bases, and the junction held 10 bases outside the gene matches. Germline CDR1 KGHSH, CDR2 LQKENI. CDR3 loop: CASSLGSRTGEAFF. CDR3 bases: TGTGCCAGCTCACTAGGGTCAAGGACAGGAGAAGCTTTCTTT.

The V gene is TRBV4-1, the J gene TRBJ2-1; 11 bases line up with TRBD2. The V gene end was trimmed by 7 bases and the J gene end by 6 bases; junction bases not matched to a gene: 5. This CDR3 region has 14 residues. In germline, CDR1 is MGHRA, CDR2 YSYEKL. CDR3 amino acids: CASTTSGGFNEQFF. DNA of the CDR3: TGCGCCAGCACTACTAGCGGGGGATTCAATGAGCAGTTCTTC.

This clone was observed a few times. The V call is TRBV29-1, the J call TRBJ1-1; D is ambiguous. Trimming pared 5 bases from V and 0 bases from J, leaving 7 bases between. CDR1 and CDR2 from the germline V gene are SQVTM and ANQGSEA. CDR3 length: 12 residues. In DNA, the CDR3 is TGCAGCGTTCGGAGGGTGAACACTGAAGCTTTCTTT. Translating gives CSVRRVNTEAFF.

The chain links TRBV6-6 to TRBJ2-2; TRBD2 matches at 8 bases. CDR3 size: 16 residues. Trimming took 6 bases from V and 2 from J; bases not matched to a gene: 8. From germline, CDR1 is MNHNY and CDR2 SVGAGI (reference sequence). The CDR3: CASRGSRGANTGELFF. CDR3 nucleotide sequence: TGTGCCAGCAGGGGCTCGCGGGGGGCTAACACCGGGGAGCTGTTTTTT.

The chain combines TRBV19 with TRBJ2-7; D is unclear. Germline V gene lookup returns CDR1 LNHDA and CDR2 SQIVND (reference sequence). This CDR3 spans 11 amino acids. The ends were cut back, 7 bases at V and 0 bases at J, with 4 bases in the middle. As DNA, the CDR3 is TGTGCCAGTATTAGCTCCTACGAGCAGTACTTC. Its translation: CASISSYEQYF.

V gene TRBV10-3 combines with J gene TRBJ2-7; 11 positions match TRBD1. With V trimmed by 3 bases and J by 2 bases, 3 bases remained unmatched. The CDR3 extends over 15 amino acids. Germline V gene lookup returns CDR1 ENHRY and CDR2 SYGVKD. Here the CDR3 reads CAISDRTGGTYEQYF. CDR3 nucleotide sequence: TGTGCCATCAGTGACAGGACAGGGGGCACCTACGAGCAGTACTTC.

The chain joins TRBV18 to TRBJ2-1; D ambiguous. Germline V CDR1 and CDR2: KGHSH, LQKENI. There are 12 residues in the CDR3. V was trimmed by 3 bases and J by 8 bases, leaving 8 bases between them. The CDR3: CASSPLVDEQFF. The CDR3 DNA follows: TGTGCCAGCTCACCCCTGGTCGATGAGCAGTTCTTC.

The CDR3 spells CASSSGQTFTDTQYF. CDR3 DNA: TGCGCCAGCAGCTCGGGACAGACTTTCACAGATACGCAGTATTTT. This chain joins TRBV5-1 and TRBJ2-3; TRBD1 agrees at 7 bases. The germline gives CDR1 SGHRS, CDR2 YFSETQ. The CDR3 sequence is 15 residues long. J lost 2 bases, V lost 3 bases, and 6 bases had no gene match.

The CDR3 DNA is TGTGCCAGCACCCAAGGGGGGGGAGATACGCAGTATTTT. This translates into CASTQGGGDTQYF. V usage is TRBV25-1 and J usage is TRBJ2-3, with a possible D match to TRBD2 (7 bases). The CDR3 has 13 amino acids. Trimming left V 7 bases short and J 5 bases short, with 13 bases between. Germline CDR1 reads MGHDK; CDR2 reads SYGVNS.

This rearrangement joins TRBV19 to TRBJ2-6, with no clear D. Trimming shortened V by 5 bases and J by 0 bases, and 8 bases separated the two germline ends. The CDR3 has 15 amino acids. Germline V gives CDR1 LNHDA, CDR2 SQIVND (reference sequence). The CDR3 nucleotides are TGTGCCAGTAGTGTGGGTACCTCTGGGGCCAACGTCCTGACTTTC. Its translation: CASSVGTSGANVLTF.

This chain uses TRBV6-5 with TRBJ1-1, with a tentative D call TRBD1 (6 bases). The CDR3 spans 12 residues. V lost 6 bases to trimming and J lost 4 bases, with 9 bases between them. Germline-derived CDR1 and CDR2 are MNHEY and SVGAGI. CDR3 region: CASSLTGTEAFF. The CDR3 nucleotides read TGTGCCAGCAGCCTGACAGGCACTGAAGCTTTCTTT.